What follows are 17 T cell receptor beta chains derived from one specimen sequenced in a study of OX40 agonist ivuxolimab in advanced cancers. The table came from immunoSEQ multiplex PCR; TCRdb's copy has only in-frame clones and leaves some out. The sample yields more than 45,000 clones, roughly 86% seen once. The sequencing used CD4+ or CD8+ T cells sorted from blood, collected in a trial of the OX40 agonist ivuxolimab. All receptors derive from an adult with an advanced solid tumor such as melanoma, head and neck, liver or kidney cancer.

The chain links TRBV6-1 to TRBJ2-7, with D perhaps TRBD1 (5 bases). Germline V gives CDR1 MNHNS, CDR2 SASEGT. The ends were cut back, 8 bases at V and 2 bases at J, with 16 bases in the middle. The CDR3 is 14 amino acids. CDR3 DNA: TGTGCCAGCCAAAGGGGCCTGACAGCCTACGAGCAGTACTTC. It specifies CASQRGLTAYEQYF.

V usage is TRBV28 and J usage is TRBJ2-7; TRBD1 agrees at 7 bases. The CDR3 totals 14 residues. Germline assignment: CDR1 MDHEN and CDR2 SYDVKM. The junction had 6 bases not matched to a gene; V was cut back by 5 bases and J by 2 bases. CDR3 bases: TGTGCCAGCAGTCCGGGACAGCCCACCTACGAGCAGTACTTC. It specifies CASSPGQPTYEQYF.

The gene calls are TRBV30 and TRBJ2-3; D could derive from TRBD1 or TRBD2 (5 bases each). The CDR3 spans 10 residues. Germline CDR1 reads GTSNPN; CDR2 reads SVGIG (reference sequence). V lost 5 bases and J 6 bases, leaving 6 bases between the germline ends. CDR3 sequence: CAWGGDTQYF. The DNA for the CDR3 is TGTGCCTGGGGGGGTGATACGCAGTATTTT.

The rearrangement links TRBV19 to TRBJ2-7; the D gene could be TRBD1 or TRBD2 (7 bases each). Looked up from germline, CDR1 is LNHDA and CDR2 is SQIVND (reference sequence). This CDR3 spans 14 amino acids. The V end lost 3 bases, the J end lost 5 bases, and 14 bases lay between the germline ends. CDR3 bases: TGTGCCAGTAGTATCCAGGGGGGGTCTAACGAGCAGTACTTC. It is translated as CASSIQGGSNEQYF.

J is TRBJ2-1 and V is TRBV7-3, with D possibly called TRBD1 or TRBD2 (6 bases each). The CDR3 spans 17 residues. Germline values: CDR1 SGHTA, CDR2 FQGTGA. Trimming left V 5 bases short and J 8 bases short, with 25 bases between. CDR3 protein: CASSPQRGDGFGDEQFF. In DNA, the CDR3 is TGTGCCAGCAGCCCGCAAAGGGGGGACGGCTTTGGGGATGAGCAGTTCTTC.

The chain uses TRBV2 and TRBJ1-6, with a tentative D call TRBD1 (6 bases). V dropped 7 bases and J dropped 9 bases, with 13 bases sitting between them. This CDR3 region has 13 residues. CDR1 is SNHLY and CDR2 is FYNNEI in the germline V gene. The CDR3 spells CASKGGVSSPLHF. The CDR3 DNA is TGTGCCAGCAAGGGGGGGGTCAGTTCACCCCTCCACTTT.

CDR3 bases: TGTGCCAGCAGCTTACAGGGTTCGAGCGACGTCCTGACTTTC. It specifies CASSLQGSSDVLTF. This chain links TRBV5-4 with TRBJ2-6, with D perhaps matching TRBD1 (6 bases). The CDR3 totals 14 residues. Trimming took off 2 bases at V and 11 bases at J, with 14 bases between the two ends. Germline lookup yields CDR1 SGHNT and CDR2 YYREEE (reference sequence).

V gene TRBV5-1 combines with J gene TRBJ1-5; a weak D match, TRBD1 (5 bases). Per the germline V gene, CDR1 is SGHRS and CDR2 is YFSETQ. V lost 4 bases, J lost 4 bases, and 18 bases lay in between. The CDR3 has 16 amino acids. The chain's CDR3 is CASSQGNSGSNQPQHF. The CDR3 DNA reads TGCGCCAGCAGCCAGGGAAACTCGGGCTCTAATCAGCCCCAGCATTTT.

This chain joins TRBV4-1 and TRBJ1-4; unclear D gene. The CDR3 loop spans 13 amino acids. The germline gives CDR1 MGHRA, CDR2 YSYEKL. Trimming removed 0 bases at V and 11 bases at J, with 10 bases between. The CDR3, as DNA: TGCGCCAGCAGCCAAGAAGAGGGAGATAAACTGTTTTTT. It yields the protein CASSQEEGDKLFF.

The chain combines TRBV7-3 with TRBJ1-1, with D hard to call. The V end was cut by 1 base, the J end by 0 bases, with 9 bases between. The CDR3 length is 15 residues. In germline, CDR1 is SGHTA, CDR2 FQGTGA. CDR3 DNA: TGTGCCAGCAGCTTAAGGCCCGGCTTGAACACTGAAGCTTTCTTT. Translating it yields CASSLRPGLNTEAFF.

DNA of the CDR3: TGCGCCAGCAGGGAAACCTACGAGCAGTACTTC. Translating gives CASRETYEQYF. The chain has TRBV5-1 and TRBJ2-7; no definite D call. This CDR3 has 11 amino acids. Germline V gene sequence: CDR1 SGHRS, CDR2 YFSETQ. The germline V and J ends were trimmed by 5 bases and 2 bases, with 5 bases remaining between them.

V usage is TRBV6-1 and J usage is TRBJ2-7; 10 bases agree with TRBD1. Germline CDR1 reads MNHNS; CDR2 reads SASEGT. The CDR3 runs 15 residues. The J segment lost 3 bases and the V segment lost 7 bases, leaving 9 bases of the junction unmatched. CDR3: CASTLTGTGVYEQYF. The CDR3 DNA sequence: TGTGCCAGCACACTGACCGGGACAGGGGTCTACGAGCAGTACTTC.

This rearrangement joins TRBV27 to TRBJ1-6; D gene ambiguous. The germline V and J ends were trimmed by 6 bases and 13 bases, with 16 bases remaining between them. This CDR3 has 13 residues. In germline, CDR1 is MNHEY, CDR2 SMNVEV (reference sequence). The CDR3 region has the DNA TGTGCCAGCAGCTATATATACGGGCAGCCCCTCCACTTT. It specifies CASSYIYGQPLHF.

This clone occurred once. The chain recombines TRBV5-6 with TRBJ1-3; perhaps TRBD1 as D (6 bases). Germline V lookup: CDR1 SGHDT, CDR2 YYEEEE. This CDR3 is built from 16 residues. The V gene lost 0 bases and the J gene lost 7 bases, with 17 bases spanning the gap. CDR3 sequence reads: CASSLVAGARANTIYF. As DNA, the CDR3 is TGTGCCAGCAGCTTGGTCGCGGGGGCGAGGGCGAACACCATATATTTT. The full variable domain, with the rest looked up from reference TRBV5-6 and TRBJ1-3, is DAGVTQSPTHLIKTRGQQVTLRCSPKSGHDTVSWYQQALGQGPQFIFQYYEEEERQRGNFPDRFSGHQFPNYSSELNVNALLLGDSALYLCASSLVAGARANTIYFGEGSWLTVV.

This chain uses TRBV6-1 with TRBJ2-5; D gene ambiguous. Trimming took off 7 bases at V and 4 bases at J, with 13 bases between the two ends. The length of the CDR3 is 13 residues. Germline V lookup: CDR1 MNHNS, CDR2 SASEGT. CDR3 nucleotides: TGTGCCAGCAACAATCTACTGGGAGAGACCCAGTACTTC. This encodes CASNNLLGETQYF.

CDR3 in DNA: TGTGCCAGCAGCCAAGTTACGCCTAATAATGAAAAACTGTTTTTT. Its protein is CASSQVTPNNEKLFF. The J gene is TRBJ1-4, the V gene TRBV4-2; D remains unclear. The CDR3 spans 15 residues. V shed 1 base and J shed 4 bases, with 10 bases lying between them. The V gene's germline CDR1 is LGHNA and CDR2 YNFKEQ.

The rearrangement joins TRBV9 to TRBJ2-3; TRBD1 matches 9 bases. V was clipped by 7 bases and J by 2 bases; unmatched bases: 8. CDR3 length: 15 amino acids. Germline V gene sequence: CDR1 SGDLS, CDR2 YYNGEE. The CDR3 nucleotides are TGTGCCAGCCATGACAGGGGGTGGGACACAGATACGCAGTATTTT. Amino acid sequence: CASHDRGWDTDTQYF. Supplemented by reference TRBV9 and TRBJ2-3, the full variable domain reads DSGVTQTPKHLITATGQRVTLRCSPRSGDLSVYWYQQSLDQGLQFLIQYYNGEERAKGNILERFSAQQFPDLHSELNLSSLELGDSALYFCASHDRGWDTDTQYFGPGTRLTVL.